This TCR beta chain was captured in a study of blood T cell repertoires in COVID-19. The table came from immunoSEQ multiplex PCR; TCRdb's copy has only in-frame clones and leaves some out. The table shows 200,000 to 300,000 clones, with roughly 86% occurring only once. Germline CDR1 reads SGHDN; CDR2 reads FVKESK. Trimming shortened V by 1 base and J by 0 bases, and 12 bases separated the two germline ends. CDR3 length: 16 amino acids. This TCR came from a woman aged 40 to 50 with acute COVID-19. The J gene is TRBJ1-1, the V gene TRBV14, with no clear D. Sequencing was done on a sample of PBMCs or T cells enriched from blood (not recorded which). In DNA, the CDR3 is TGTGCCAGCAGCCAAGGACGGAGAATTATGAACACTGAAGCTTTCTTT. Protein: CASSQGRRIMNTEAFF.